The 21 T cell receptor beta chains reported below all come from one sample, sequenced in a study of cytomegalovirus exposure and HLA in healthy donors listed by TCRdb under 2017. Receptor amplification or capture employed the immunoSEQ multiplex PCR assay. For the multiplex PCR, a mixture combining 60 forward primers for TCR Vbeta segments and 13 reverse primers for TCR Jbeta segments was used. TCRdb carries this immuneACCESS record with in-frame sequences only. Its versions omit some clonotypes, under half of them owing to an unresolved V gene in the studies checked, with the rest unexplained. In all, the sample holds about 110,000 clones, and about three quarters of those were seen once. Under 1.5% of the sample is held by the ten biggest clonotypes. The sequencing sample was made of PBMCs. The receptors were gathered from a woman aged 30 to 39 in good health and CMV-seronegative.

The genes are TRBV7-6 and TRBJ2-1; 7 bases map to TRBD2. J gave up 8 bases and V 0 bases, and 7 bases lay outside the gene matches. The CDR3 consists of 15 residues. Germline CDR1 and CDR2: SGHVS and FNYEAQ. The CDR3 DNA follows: TGTGCCAGCAGCTTAGCCTCTGCGGGAGCTCATGAGCAGTTCTTC. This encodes CASSLASAGAHEQFF.

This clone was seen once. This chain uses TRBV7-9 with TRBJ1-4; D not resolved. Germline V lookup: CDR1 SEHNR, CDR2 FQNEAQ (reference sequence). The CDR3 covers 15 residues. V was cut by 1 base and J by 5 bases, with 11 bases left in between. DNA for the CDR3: TGTGCCAGCAGCTTAGACGTGGGCAGCAATGAAAAACTGTTTTTT. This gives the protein CASSLDVGSNEKLFF.

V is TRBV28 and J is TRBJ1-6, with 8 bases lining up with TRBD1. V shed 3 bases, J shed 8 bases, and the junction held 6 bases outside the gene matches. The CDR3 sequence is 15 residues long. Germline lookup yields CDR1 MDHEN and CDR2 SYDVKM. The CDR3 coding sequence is TGTGCCAGCAGTTTCTTGACAGGGGAAGATTCACCCCTCCACTTT. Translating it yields CASSFLTGEDSPLHF.

In DNA form, the CDR3 reads TGTGCCAGCAGTCAACCTCTTATAGATGAGCAGTTCTTC. This translates into CASSQPLIDEQFF. The V gene is TRBV28, the J gene TRBJ2-1; D unresolved. In germline, CDR1 is MDHEN, CDR2 SYDVKM. The CDR3 is 13 amino acids. Trimming shortened V by 5 bases and J by 8 bases, and 13 bases separated the two germline ends.

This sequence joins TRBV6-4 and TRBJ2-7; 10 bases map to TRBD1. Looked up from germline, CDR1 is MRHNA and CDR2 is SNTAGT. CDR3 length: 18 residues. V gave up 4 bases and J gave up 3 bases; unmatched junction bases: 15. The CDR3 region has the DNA TGTGCCAGCAGTGGCCTCGGGGACAGGGGACTCCGGGGCTACGAGCAGTACTTC. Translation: CASSGLGDRGLRGYEQYF.

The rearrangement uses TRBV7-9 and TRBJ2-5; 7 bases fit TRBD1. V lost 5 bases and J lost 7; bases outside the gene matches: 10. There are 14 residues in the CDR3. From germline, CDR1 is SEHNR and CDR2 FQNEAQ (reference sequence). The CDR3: CASSRPGQDGTQYF. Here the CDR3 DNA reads TGTGCCAGCAGCCGGCCCGGACAGGATGGGACCCAGTACTTC.

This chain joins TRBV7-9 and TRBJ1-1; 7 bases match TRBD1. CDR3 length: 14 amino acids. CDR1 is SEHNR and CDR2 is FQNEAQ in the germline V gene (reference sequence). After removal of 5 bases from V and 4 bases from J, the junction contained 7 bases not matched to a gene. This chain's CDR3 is CASSPTGALTEAFF. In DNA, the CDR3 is TGTGCCAGCAGCCCCACAGGGGCGCTCACTGAAGCTTTCTTT.

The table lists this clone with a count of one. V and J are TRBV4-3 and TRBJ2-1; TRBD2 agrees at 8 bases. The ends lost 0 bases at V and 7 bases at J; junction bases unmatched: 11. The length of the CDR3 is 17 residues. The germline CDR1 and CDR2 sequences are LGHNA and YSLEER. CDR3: CASSQDRTKRGWNEQFF. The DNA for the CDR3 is TGCGCCAGCAGCCAAGATAGGACTAAGCGGGGGTGGAATGAGCAGTTCTTC.

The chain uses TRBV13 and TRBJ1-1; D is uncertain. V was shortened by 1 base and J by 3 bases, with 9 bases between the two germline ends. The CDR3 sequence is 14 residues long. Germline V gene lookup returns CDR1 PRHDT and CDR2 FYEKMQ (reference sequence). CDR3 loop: CASSLESRDTEAFF. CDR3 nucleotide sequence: TGTGCCAGCAGCTTAGAAAGTAGAGACACTGAAGCTTTCTTT.

CDR3 residues: CASSYDRDTEAFF. The CDR3 region has the DNA TGTGCCAGCAGTTACGACAGGGACACTGAAGCTTTCTTT. The genes are TRBV6-5 and TRBJ1-1; TRBD1 agrees at 7 bases. CDR3 length equals 13 residues. V lost 2 bases, J lost 3 bases, and 0 bases stayed unmatched. Germline-derived CDR1 and CDR2 are MNHEY and SVGAGI.

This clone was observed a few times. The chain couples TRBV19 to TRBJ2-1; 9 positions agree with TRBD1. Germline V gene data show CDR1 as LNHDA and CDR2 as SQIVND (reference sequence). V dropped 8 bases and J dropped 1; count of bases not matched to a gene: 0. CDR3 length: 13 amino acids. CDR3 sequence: CASDRGSYNEQFF. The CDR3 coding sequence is TGTGCCAGTGACAGGGGGTCCTACAATGAGCAGTTCTTC.

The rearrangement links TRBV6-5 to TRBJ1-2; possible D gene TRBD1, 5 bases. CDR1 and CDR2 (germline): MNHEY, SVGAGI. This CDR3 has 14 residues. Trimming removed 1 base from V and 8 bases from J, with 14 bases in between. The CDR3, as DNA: TGTGCCAGCAGTTACTTGACGGGGGTTGGGGGCTACACCTTC. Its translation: CASSYLTGVGGYTF.

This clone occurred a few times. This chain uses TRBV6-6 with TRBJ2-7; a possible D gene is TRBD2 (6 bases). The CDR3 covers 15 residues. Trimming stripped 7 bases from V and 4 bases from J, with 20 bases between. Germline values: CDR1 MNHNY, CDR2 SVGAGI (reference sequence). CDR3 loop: CASNDYAGGVYEQYF. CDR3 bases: TGTGCCAGCAATGACTATGCGGGCGGGGTGTACGAGCAGTACTTC.

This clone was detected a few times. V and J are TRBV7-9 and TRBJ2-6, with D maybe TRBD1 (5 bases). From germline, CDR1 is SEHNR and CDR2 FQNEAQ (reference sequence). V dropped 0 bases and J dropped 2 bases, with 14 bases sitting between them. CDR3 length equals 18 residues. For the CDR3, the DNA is TGTGCCAGCAGCTTAGCCGCCAAGGGCAGGGCTGGGGCCAACGTCCTGACTTTC. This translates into CASSLAAKGRAGANVLTF.

Here the CDR3 DNA reads TGTGCCAGCAGTGGGGTGGGGGGTGCCGGGGATACGCAGTATTTT. Protein: CASSGVGGAGDTQYF. The chain employs TRBV2 and TRBJ2-3, with D perhaps TRBD2 (6 bases). Trimming shortened V by 4 bases and J by 6 bases, and 17 bases separated the two germline ends. Germline CDR1 reads SNHLY; CDR2 reads FYNNEI. This CDR3 region has 15 residues.

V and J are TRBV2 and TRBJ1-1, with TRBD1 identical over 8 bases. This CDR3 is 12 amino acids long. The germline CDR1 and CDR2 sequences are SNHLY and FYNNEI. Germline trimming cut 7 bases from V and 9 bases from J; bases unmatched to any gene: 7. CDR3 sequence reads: CASTFGQGQAFF. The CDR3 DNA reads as TGTGCCAGCACATTCGGACAGGGACAAGCTTTCTTT.

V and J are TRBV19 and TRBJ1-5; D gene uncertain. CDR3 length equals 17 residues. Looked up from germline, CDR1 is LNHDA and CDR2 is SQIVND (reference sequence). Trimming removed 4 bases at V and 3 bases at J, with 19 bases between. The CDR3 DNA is TGTGCCAGTAGTACCTCTCTTCGGGGTCGAGCCAATCAGCCCCAGCATTTT. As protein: CASSTSLRGRANQPQHF.

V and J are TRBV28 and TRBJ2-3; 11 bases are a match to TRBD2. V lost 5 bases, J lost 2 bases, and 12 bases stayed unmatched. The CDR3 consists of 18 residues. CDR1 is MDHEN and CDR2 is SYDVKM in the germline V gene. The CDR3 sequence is CASSANSGRAPFTDTQYF. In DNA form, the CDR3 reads TGTGCCAGCAGTGCCAATAGCGGGAGGGCCCCTTTCACAGATACGCAGTATTTT. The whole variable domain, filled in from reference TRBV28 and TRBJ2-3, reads DVKVTQSSRYLVKRTGEKVFLECVQDMDHENMFWYRQDPGLGLRLIYFSYDVKMKEKGDIPEGYSVSREKKERFSLILESASTNQTSMYLCASSANSGRAPFTDTQYFGPGTRLTVL.

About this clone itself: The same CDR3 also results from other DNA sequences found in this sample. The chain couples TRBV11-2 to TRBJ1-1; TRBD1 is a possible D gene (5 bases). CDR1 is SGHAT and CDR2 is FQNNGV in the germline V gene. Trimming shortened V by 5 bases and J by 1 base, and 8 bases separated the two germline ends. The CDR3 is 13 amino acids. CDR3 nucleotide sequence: TGTGCCAGCAGCCCAGGGCAGAACACTGAAGCTTTCTTT. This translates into CASSPGQNTEAFF.

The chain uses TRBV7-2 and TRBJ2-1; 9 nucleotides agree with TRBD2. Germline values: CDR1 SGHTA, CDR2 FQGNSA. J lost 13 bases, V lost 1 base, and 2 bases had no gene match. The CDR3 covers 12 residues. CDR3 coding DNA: TGTGCCAGCAGCTTAGTAGCGGGGGATCAGTTCTTC. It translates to CASSLVAGDQFF.

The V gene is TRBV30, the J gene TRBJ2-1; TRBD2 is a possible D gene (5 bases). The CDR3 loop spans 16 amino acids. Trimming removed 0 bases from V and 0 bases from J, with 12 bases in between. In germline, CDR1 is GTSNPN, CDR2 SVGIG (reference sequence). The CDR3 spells CAWSVRGPVSYNEQFF. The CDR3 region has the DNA TGTGCCTGGAGTGTACGCGGGCCCGTCTCCTACAATGAGCAGTTCTTC.